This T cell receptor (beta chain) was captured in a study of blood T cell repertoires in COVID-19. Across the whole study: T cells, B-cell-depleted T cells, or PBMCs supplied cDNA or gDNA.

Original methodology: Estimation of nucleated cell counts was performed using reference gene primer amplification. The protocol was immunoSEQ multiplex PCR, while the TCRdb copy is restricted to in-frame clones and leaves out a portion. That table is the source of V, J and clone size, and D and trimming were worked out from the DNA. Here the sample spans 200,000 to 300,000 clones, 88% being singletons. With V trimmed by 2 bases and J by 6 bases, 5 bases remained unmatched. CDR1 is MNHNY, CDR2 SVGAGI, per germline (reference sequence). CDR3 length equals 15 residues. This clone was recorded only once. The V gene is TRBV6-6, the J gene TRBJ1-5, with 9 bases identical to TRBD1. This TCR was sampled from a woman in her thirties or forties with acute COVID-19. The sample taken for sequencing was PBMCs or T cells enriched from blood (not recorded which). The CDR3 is CASSYPPGQGQPQHF. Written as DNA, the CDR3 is TGTGCCAGCAGTTACCCTCCGGGACAGGGTCAGCCCCAGCATTTT.